This is a list of T cell receptor beta chains from one sample in a study of immune evolution from preneoplasia to lung adenocarcinoma. The repertoire was sequenced with immunoSEQ multiplex PCR; TCRdb's copy has only in-frame clones and lacks some. The data hold about 9,800 clones, with about four fifths observed a single time. Sequenced: FFPE lung adenocarcinoma in situ tissue. These TCRs come from an older person with lung adenocarcinoma. The CDR3 runs from the conserved cysteine through the conserved F or W. Fields, in order: clone size, J gene, D gene, V gene, CDR3 protein, CDR3 DNA. D genes are given only for firm matches. The listing skips clone size in some rows; elsewhere it reads once, few, many or a size class.

clone_size: NA
j_call: TRBJ2-1
d_call: TRBD1
v_call: TRBV7-7
cdr3_aa: CASSLAQGATEQFF
cdr3_nt: TGTGCTAGCAGCTTAGCCCAGGGGGCTACTGAGCAGTTCTTC

clone_size: NA
j_call: TRBJ2-5
d_call: TRBD2
v_call: TRBV4-3
cdr3_aa: CASSQVYYERGNLETQYF
cdr3_nt: TGCGCCAGCAGCCAAGTCTACTACGAGCGGGGAAATTTAGAGACCCAGTACTTC

clone_size: NA
j_call: TRBJ1-6
d_call: NA
v_call: TRBV7-2
cdr3_aa: CASSLAGDNYIPLHF
cdr3_nt: TGTGCCAGCAGCTTAGCGGGTGACAATTATATACCCCTCCACTTT

clone_size: NA
j_call: TRBJ2-7
d_call: TRBD2
v_call: TRBV27
cdr3_aa: CASSFTSGGNEQYF
cdr3_nt: TGTGCCAGCAGTTTTACTAGCGGGGGTAACGAGCAGTACTTC

clone_size: NA
j_call: TRBJ1-5
d_call: NA
v_call: TRBV7-9
cdr3_aa: CASSFGNQPQHF
cdr3_nt: TGTGCCAGCAGCTTCGGAAATCAGCCCCAGCATTTT

clone_size: few
j_call: TRBJ1-5
d_call: NA
v_call: TRBV4-3
cdr3_aa: CASSQDLLAGDSNQPQHF
cdr3_nt: TGCGCCAGCAGCCAAGATCTCCTGGCAGGCGATAGCAATCAGCCCCAGCATTTT

clone_size: NA
j_call: TRBJ1-3
d_call: NA
v_call: TRBV11-3
cdr3_aa: CASSSGPKDTIYF
cdr3_nt: TGTGCCAGCAGCTCTGGACCCAAGGACACCATATATTTT

clone_size: NA
j_call: TRBJ1-4
d_call: NA
v_call: TRBV7-9
cdr3_aa: CASSLASGFSEKLFF
cdr3_nt: TGTGCCAGCAGCTTAGCATCAGGGTTCAGCGAAAAACTGTTTTTT

clone_size: NA
j_call: TRBJ2-6
d_call: TRBD1
v_call: TRBV5-4
cdr3_aa: CASSPGQGLSGANVLTF
cdr3_nt: TGTGCCAGCAGCCCGGGACAGGGTCTCTCTGGGGCCAACGTCCTGACTTTC

clone_size: NA
j_call: TRBJ2-1
d_call: TRBD1
v_call: TRBV10-1
cdr3_aa: CASSESDRKQFF
cdr3_nt: TGCGCCAGCAGTGAGTCGGACAGGAAGCAGTTCTTC

clone_size: NA
j_call: TRBJ2-5
d_call: TRBD1
v_call: TRBV28
cdr3_aa: CASSPWTGGDLETQYF
cdr3_nt: TGTGCCAGCAGCCCCTGGACAGGGGGAGATTTGGAGACCCAGTACTTC

clone_size: NA
j_call: TRBJ1-2
d_call: NA
v_call: TRBV11-3
cdr3_aa: CASSHRPLLYGYTF
cdr3_nt: TGTGCCAGCAGCCACAGGCCTCTTCTCTATGGCTACACCTTC

clone_size: NA
j_call: TRBJ1-4
d_call: NA
v_call: TRBV27
cdr3_aa: CASSLGVGLTNEKLFF
cdr3_nt: TGTGCCAGCAGTTTAGGTGTCGGCTTGACTAATGAAAAACTGTTTTTT

clone_size: few
j_call: TRBJ1-1
d_call: NA
v_call: TRBV10-3
cdr3_aa: CAITSSGFTEAFF
cdr3_nt: TGTGCCATCACTTCGTCAGGATTTACTGAAGCTTTCTTT

clone_size: once
j_call: TRBJ1-5
d_call: TRBD1
v_call: TRBV4-1
cdr3_aa: CASSVRQGDEQPQHF
cdr3_nt: TGCGCCAGCAGCGTCCGACAGGGGGATGAGCAGCCCCAGCATTTT

clone_size: NA
j_call: TRBJ2-5
d_call: NA
v_call: TRBV18
cdr3_aa: CASSQVKGGSETQYF
cdr3_nt: TGTGCCAGCTCACAGGTCAAGGGGGGATCAGAGACCCAGTACTTC

clone_size: once
j_call: TRBJ2-1
d_call: NA
v_call: TRBV7-3
cdr3_aa: CASSPGRASYNEQFF
cdr3_nt: TGTGCCAGCAGCCCGGGCAGGGCCTCCTACAATGAGCAGTTCTTC

clone_size: few
j_call: TRBJ2-7
d_call: NA
v_call: TRBV4-2
cdr3_aa: CARGDKRTYEQYF
cdr3_nt: TGTGCCAGGGGGGACAAGAGAACCTACGAGCAGTACTTC

clone_size: NA
j_call: TRBJ1-1
d_call: NA
v_call: TRBV5-4
cdr3_aa: CASSPGGQNTEAFF
cdr3_nt: TGTGCCAGCAGTCCTGGGGGACAGAACACTGAAGCTTTCTTT

clone_size: NA
j_call: TRBJ1-1
d_call: NA
v_call: TRBV7-8
cdr3_aa: CASSLPLNTEAFF
cdr3_nt: TGTGCCAGCAGCCTTCCCCTTAACACTGAAGCTTTCTTT

clone_size: NA
j_call: TRBJ1-4
d_call: TRBD1
v_call: TRBV28
cdr3_aa: CASSEGQGEKLFF
cdr3_nt: TGTGCCAGCAGTGAGGGACAGGGGGAAAAACTGTTTTTT

clone_size: few
j_call: TRBJ2-7
d_call: NA
v_call: TRBV2
cdr3_aa: CASDEGIGAYEQYF
cdr3_nt: TGTGCCAGCGATGAGGGGATAGGCGCCTACGAGCAGTACTTC

clone_size: NA
j_call: TRBJ2-5
d_call: NA
v_call: TRBV19
cdr3_aa: CASSISTYQETQYF
cdr3_nt: TGTGCCAGTAGTATATCCACGTACCAAGAGACCCAGTACTTC

clone_size: NA
j_call: TRBJ2-7
d_call: NA
v_call: TRBV19
cdr3_aa: CASSEGGVGDEQYF
cdr3_nt: TGTGCCAGTTCCGAGGGGGGTGTTGGAGACGAGCAGTACTTC

clone_size: NA
j_call: TRBJ2-2
d_call: NA
v_call: TRBV27
cdr3_aa: CASSGTANTGELFF
cdr3_nt: TGTGCCAGCAGTGGGACCGCGAACACCGGGGAGCTGTTTTTT

clone_size: NA
j_call: TRBJ1-1
d_call: NA
v_call: TRBV6-6
cdr3_aa: CASWAGMNTEAFF
cdr3_nt: TGTGCCAGCTGGGCAGGAATGAACACTGAAGCTTTCTTT

clone_size: NA
j_call: TRBJ2-5
d_call: NA
v_call: TRBV11-2
cdr3_aa: CASSFGQPQETQYF
cdr3_nt: TGTGCCAGCAGCTTTGGGCAGCCCCAAGAGACCCAGTACTTC

clone_size: NA
j_call: TRBJ2-1
d_call: TRBD2
v_call: TRBV10-1
cdr3_aa: CASSESGTSGGHNEQFF
cdr3_nt: TGCGCCAGCAGTGAGTCGGGGACTAGCGGGGGCCACAATGAGCAGTTCTTC

clone_size: NA
j_call: TRBJ2-3
d_call: TRBD2
v_call: TRBV5-4
cdr3_aa: CASSTGGADTQYF
cdr3_nt: TGTGCCAGCAGCACCGGGGGGGCAGATACGCAGTATTTT

clone_size: NA
j_call: TRBJ2-3
d_call: NA
v_call: TRBV21-1
cdr3_aa: CASNLAVGWDTDTQYF
cdr3_nt: TGTGCCAGCAATCTCGCCGTAGGTTGGGACACAGATACGCAGTATTTT

clone_size: once
j_call: TRBJ1-1
d_call: NA
v_call: TRBV6-5
cdr3_aa: CASRMNTEAFF
cdr3_nt: TGTGCCAGCAGAATGAACACTGAAGCTTTCTTT

clone_size: NA
j_call: TRBJ1-2
d_call: TRBD1
v_call: TRBV27
cdr3_aa: CASSARGYGYTF
cdr3_nt: TGTGCCAGCAGCGCCAGGGGGTATGGCTACACCTTC

clone_size: NA
j_call: TRBJ2-7
d_call: TRBD1
v_call: TRBV6-4
cdr3_aa: CASTNFRQGALRYEQYF
cdr3_nt: TGTGCCAGCACCAATTTCCGACAGGGAGCCCTACGCTACGAGCAGTACTTC

clone_size: NA
j_call: TRBJ1-4
d_call: NA
v_call: TRBV7-9
cdr3_aa: CASSLSDEKLFF
cdr3_nt: TGTGCCAGTTCACTCTCCGATGAAAAACTGTTTTTT

clone_size: once
j_call: TRBJ2-6
d_call: TRBD1
v_call: TRBV6-4
cdr3_aa: CASSGFEGAVPLSGANVLTF
cdr3_nt: TGTGCCAGCAGTGGCTTTGAGGGGGCAGTGCCACTCTCTGGGGCCAACGTCCTGACTTTC